The T cell receptor beta chain described here comes from a study of CD8+CD57+ T cells in acquired aplastic anemia. Overall study context: Mean DNA quantity obtained from sorted CD4+ and CD8+ cells was about 3 ug. Healthy CD8+ samples averaged around 12 million reads. Overall study results and limits: Patients and controls had CD8+ Simpson's diversity values that were not significantly distinct. About 30 CD8+ CDR3 sequences occurred in both the patients and the controls.

The V and J ends lost 4 bases and 0 bases respectively, with 9 bases between them. Germline V lookup: CDR1 LNHDA, CDR2 SQIVND (reference sequence). The CDR3 is 14 residues long. Of note for this clonotype: What it recognizes is unknown.

Genomic DNA, the template, was used for profiling of the TCR beta VDJ and CDR3. Each CDR3 protein is one row after TCRdb ran MiXCR on the reads. Of roughly 64,000 distinct CDR3 sequences listed, around 55% were seen once; the top ten hold roughly 2.5%. This chain joins TRBV19 and TRBJ1-1; possible D gene TRBD1, 6 bases. The sequence was obtained from a human donor in good health, serving as a control. The specimen was sorted CD4+, CD8+, or CD8+CD57+ T cells (not recorded which) from PBMCs. The CDR3 sequence is CASSTGQLNTEAFF. In DNA, the CDR3 is TGTGCCAGTAGTACTGGACAGTTGAACACTGAAGCTTTCTTT. Combining the CDR3 with reference TRBV19 and TRBJ1-1 gives the whole variable domain DGGITQSPKYLFRKEGQNVTLSCEQNLNHDAMYWYRQDPGQGLRLIYYSQIVNDFQKGDIAEGYSVSREKKESFPLTVTSAQKNPTAFYLCASSTGQLNTEAFFGQGTRLTVV.